One sample yielded the 22 T cell receptor beta chains listed below, sequenced in a study of identical twins. TCRdb passed the 5' RACE reads through MiXCR, listing each CDR3 protein once. The table includes fewer than 450,000 distinct CDR3 sequences, approximately 10% detected once. The sequenced material came from naive T cells sorted from blood. All receptors derive from a woman aged 45-65 years in good health.

CDR3 residues: CASRSNTEAFF. DNA of the CDR3: TGTGCCAGCAGATCGAACACTGAAGCTTTCTTT. This chain uses TRBV12-3 or TRBV12-4 with TRBJ1-1; no clear D. V was trimmed by 6 bases and J by 1 base, leaving 3 bases between them. This CDR3 is built from 11 residues.

This clonotype was seen at least ten times. The J gene is TRBJ2-1, the V gene TRBV7-8; TRBD2 agrees at 11 bases. This CDR3 region has 16 residues. The germline gives CDR1 SGHVS, CDR2 FQNEAQ. The ends lost 5 bases at V and 3 bases at J; junction bases unmatched: 6. The CDR3 is CASSPRLAGNYNEQFF. The CDR3 bases are TGTGCCAGCAGCCCTAGACTAGCGGGGAACTACAATGAGCAGTTCTTC.

The chain recombines TRBV11-2 with TRBJ1-1, with D possibly being TRBD1 (5 bases). Per the germline V gene, CDR1 is SGHAT and CDR2 is FQNNGV. Trimming removed 2 bases at V and 1 base at J, with 11 bases between. The CDR3 has 15 amino acids. The CDR3 protein is CASSLLAGTNTEAFF. The CDR3 nucleotides are TGTGCCAGCAGCTTATTGGCAGGGACGAACACTGAAGCTTTCTTT.

This clonotype was seen a few times. V gene TRBV24-1 combines with J gene TRBJ2-7, with 16 bases that match TRBD2. Germline lookup yields CDR1 KGHDR and CDR2 SFDVKD. The trim removed 3 bases at V and 1 base at J, leaving 5 bases unmatched. The CDR3 contains 18 residues. CDR3 amino acids: CATSDRGLAGGGSYEQYV. In DNA, the CDR3 is TGTGCCACCAGTGATCGGGGACTAGCGGGAGGGGGATCCTACGAGCAGTACGTC.

The V call is TRBV2, the J call TRBJ2-7; D remains unclear. The V end was cut by 9 bases, the J end by 6 bases, with 15 bases between. The CDR3 runs 12 residues. The germline gives CDR1 SNHLY, CDR2 FYNNEI. This CDR3 reads CARQSLVGEQYF. The CDR3, as DNA: TGTGCCAGACAGAGTTTAGTTGGCGAGCAGTACTTC.

This clonotype was detected only a few times. V is TRBV27 and J is TRBJ1-2, with D unclear. V lost 11 bases and J 7 bases, leaving 17 bases between the germline ends. The CDR3 has 12 residues. CDR1 is MNHEY, CDR2 SMNVEV, per germline (reference sequence). CDR3 bases: TGTGCCTCACGGGGAGGGCATGGTGGCTACACCTTC. Amino acids: CASRGGHGGYTF.

The rearrangement uses TRBV6-1 and TRBJ2-7; no firm D call. The V and J ends lost 4 bases and 4 bases respectively, with 8 bases between them. Germline V CDR1 and CDR2: MNHNS, SASEGT. The CDR3 consists of 12 residues. In DNA form, the CDR3 reads TGTGCCAGCAGTGCGGGCGTGTACGAGCAGTACGTC. It is translated as CASSAGVYEQYV.

This clonotype was found a few times. The V gene is TRBV24-1, the J gene TRBJ2-1; no definite D call. Looked up from germline, CDR1 is KGHDR and CDR2 is SFDVKD. The CDR3 runs to 13 residues. The germline V and J ends were trimmed by 4 bases and 15 bases, with 18 bases remaining between them. CDR3 coding DNA: TGTGCCACCAGTGACTATGACCCGAAGCATAGGTTCTTC. Its protein is CATSDYDPKHRFF.

The table lists this clonotype with many counts. This chain links TRBV6-5 with TRBJ2-3; TRBD2 matches at 11 bases. Germline CDR1 and CDR2: MNHEY and SVGAGI. J gave up 6 bases and V 4 bases, and 9 bases lay outside the gene matches. The CDR3 is made up of 16 amino acids. DNA for the CDR3: TGTGCCAGCAGTTCCCGACTAGCGGGGACTGTGGATACGCAGTATTTT. Its translation is CASSSRLAGTVDTQYF.

This clonotype has more than one count but fewer than ten. The V gene is TRBV12-3 or TRBV12-4, the J gene TRBJ1-6; no reliable D call. V was clipped by 6 bases and J by 0 bases, with 9 bases between them. The CDR3 length is 15 residues. The CDR3 loop reads CASRTTISYNSPLHF. CDR3 bases: TGTGCCAGCAGAACCACGATCTCCTATAATTCACCCCTCCACTTT.

The chain uses TRBV3-1 and TRBJ1-2, with D unresolved. This CDR3 has 14 amino acids. Germline CDR1 LGHDT, CDR2 YNNKEL (reference sequence). V dropped 8 bases and J dropped 3 bases, with 16 bases sitting between them. The CDR3 coding sequence is TGTGCCAGCGGGCCCCGCGCCATGCACTATGGCTACACCTTC. This gives the protein CASGPRAMHYGYTF.

The chain carries TRBV27 and TRBJ2-1, with TRBD1 identical over 9 bases. CDR3 length: 16 residues. Per the germline V gene, CDR1 is MNHEY and CDR2 is SMNVEV (reference sequence). The trim removed 6 bases at V and 6 bases at J, leaving 12 bases unmatched. CDR3 region: CASSLIRQGGVNEQFF. The CDR3 DNA reads as TGTGCCAGCAGCCTCATACGACAGGGGGGAGTCAATGAGCAGTTCTTC.

This clonotype was counted many times. J is TRBJ2-2 and V is TRBV5-1; tentatively, D is TRBD1 (6 bases). The CDR3 has 13 residues. CDR1 is SGHRS and CDR2 is YFSETQ in the germline V gene. V gave up 5 bases and J gave up 1 base, with 6 bases separating them. The CDR3 loop is CASRGQNTGELFF. The CDR3 nucleotides are TGCGCCAGCAGGGGACAGAACACCGGGGAGCTGTTTTTT.

This clonotype was observed many times. This chain joins TRBV29-1 and TRBJ2-7; 11 bases agree with TRBD1. The CDR3 totals 14 residues. CDR1 is SQVTM and CDR2 is ANQGSEA in the germline V gene. Unmatched junction bases numbered 3, after V lost 4 bases and J lost 1 base. The CDR3: CSVVGTGGSYEQYF. CDR3 nucleotides: TGCAGCGTTGTCGGGACAGGGGGATCCTACGAGCAGTACTTC.

This chain uses TRBV20-1 with TRBJ2-1; 12 positions agree with TRBD2. This CDR3 contains 15 residues. In germline, CDR1 is DFQATT, CDR2 SNEGSKA (reference sequence). V lost 6 bases to trimming and J lost 7 bases; unmatched junction nucleotides: 10. The CDR3 DNA follows: TGCAGTGCCTCACAGACTAGCGGGAGATTAAATGAGCAGTTCTTC. This encodes CSASQTSGRLNEQFF.

This clonotype was counted many times. J is TRBJ1-6 and V is TRBV28; D is possibly TRBD1 (6 bases). The CDR3 extends over 15 amino acids. CDR1 is MDHEN, CDR2 SYDVKM, per germline. V gave up 3 bases and J gave up 7 bases, with 13 bases separating them. CDR3 coding DNA: TGTGCCAGCAGTTTGACAGGTTCTCGGAATTCACCCCTCCACTTT. This codes for CASSLTGSRNSPLHF.

The chain employs TRBV12-5 and TRBJ2-7; tentatively, D is TRBD2 (7 bases). There are 13 residues in the CDR3. CDR1 LGHNT and CDR2 FRNRAP come from the germline V gene. The V end lost 2 bases, the J end lost 6 bases, and 11 bases lay between the germline ends. CDR3 protein: CASGLRGASEQYF. The DNA for the CDR3 is TGTGCTAGTGGTTTGCGGGGGGCGAGCGAGCAGTACTTC.

In its sample, this clonotype was seen a few times. The chain employs TRBV29-1 and TRBJ2-7, with TRBD1 matching 10 bases. CDR1 and CDR2 (germline): SQVTM, ANQGSEA. V lost 5 bases to trimming and J lost 9 bases; unmatched junction nucleotides: 4. The length of the CDR3 is 11 residues. Written as DNA, the CDR3 is TGCAGCGTTATCCGGGACAGGGGGCAGTACTTC. Its translation: CSVIRDRGQYF.

This clonotype has ten or more counts. The V gene is TRBV4-1, the J gene TRBJ2-3, with 9 bases lining up with TRBD1. Germline-derived CDR1 and CDR2 are MGHRA and YSYEKL. CDR3 length: 17 residues. V trimming: 2 bases; J trimming: 2 bases; junction bases outside the gene matches: 8. Here the CDR3 reads CASSQSSTGGNTDTQYF. CDR3 DNA: TGCGCCAGCAGCCAATCCTCGACAGGGGGAAACACAGATACGCAGTATTTT.

This clonotype has a handful of counts. The V call is TRBV29-1, the J call TRBJ2-1; a weak D match, TRBD1 (5 bases). The germline CDR1 and CDR2 sequences are SQVTM and ANQGSEA. The V and J ends lost 1 base and 8 bases respectively, with 6 bases between them. The length of the CDR3 is 11 residues. The CDR3 is CSVEGGYEQFF. The CDR3, as DNA: TGCAGCGTTGAAGGGGGCTATGAGCAGTTCTTC.

The rearrangement links TRBV4-1 to TRBJ2-7; TRBD2 might be the D (5 bases). Germline loops: CDR1 MGHRA, CDR2 YSYEKL. The CDR3 has 13 residues. V was clipped by 4 bases and J by 6 bases, with 13 bases between them. In DNA, the CDR3 is TGCGCCAGCAGCCCCTGGGCAGGAGGCGAGCAGTACGTC. Protein: CASSPWAGGEQYV.

The table lists this clonotype with many counts. The gene calls are TRBV6-5 and TRBJ2-5; the match to TRBD2 covers 11 bases. CDR1 is MNHEY, CDR2 SVGAGI, per germline. V was pared by 0 bases and J by 6 bases, with 3 bases of the junction left unmatched. The CDR3 is 15 amino acids. CDR3 residues: CASSYSTSGIKTQYF. CDR3 nucleotide sequence: TGTGCCAGCAGTTACTCGACTAGCGGGATAAAGACCCAGTACTTC.